The 26 T cell receptor beta chains in this list originate from one sample, sequenced in a study of blood T cell repertoires in COVID-19. TCRdb keeps only in-frame clones here, not all; method: immunoSEQ multiplex PCR. The sample includes hundreds of thousands of clones, 90% of them seen just once. The sample comprised peripheral blood. These receptors were taken from a woman between 18 and 30 years old with acute or convalescent COVID-19.

The chain recombines TRBV30 with TRBJ2-7; tentative D call: TRBD1 (6 bases). V was trimmed by 8 bases and J by 5 bases, leaving 16 bases between them. Germline values: CDR1 GTSNPN, CDR2 SVGIG (reference sequence). This CDR3 region has 12 residues. The CDR3 DNA reads TGTGCCACCACAGGGTATAGCGACGAGCAGTACTTC. Protein sequence: CATTGYSDEQYF.

This clone was counted a single time. This chain joins TRBV7-2 and TRBJ2-3; D is unclear. V was pared by 1 base and J by 4 bases, with 12 bases between. Germline assignment: CDR1 SGHTA and CDR2 FQGNSA. There are 15 residues in the CDR3. The CDR3 here is CASSLGARFADTQYF. The CDR3 coding sequence is TGTGCCAGCAGCTTAGGGGCCCGATTCGCAGATACGCAGTATTTT.

The V gene is TRBV29-1, the J gene TRBJ1-1; 7 nucleotides match TRBD1. J gave up 7 bases and V 7 bases, and 15 bases lay outside the gene matches. CDR3 length equals 14 residues. Per germline, CDR1 SQVTM and CDR2 ANQGSEA. CDR3 nucleotide sequence: TGCAGCGCCCCGGGACAGACGACCCCTTATGAAGCTTTCTTT. Protein sequence: CSAPGQTTPYEAFF. Full variable domain (missing parts from reference TRBV29-1 and TRBJ1-1): SAVISQKPSRDICQRGTSLTIQCQVDSQVTMMFWYRQQPGQSLTLIATANQGSEATYESGFVIDKFPISRPNLTFSTLTVSNMSPEDSSIYLCSAPGQTTPYEAFFGQGTRLTVV.

This clone came up many times. The chain couples TRBV6-4 to TRBJ2-2; possible D gene TRBD1, 6 bases. The CDR3 spans 15 residues. Trimming removed 3 bases from V and 6 bases from J, with 14 bases in between. The germline V gene encodes CDR1 MRHNA and CDR2 SNTAGT. The CDR3, as DNA: TGTGCCAGCAGTGAAACCACTGGGGGCCCCGGGGAGCTGTTTTTT. It specifies CASSETTGGPGELFF.

This clone was seen once. The chain has TRBV7-9 and TRBJ2-3; D call uncertain. This CDR3 contains 12 residues. Germline values: CDR1 SEHNR, CDR2 FQNEAQ (reference sequence). Trimming removed 2 bases at V and 4 bases at J, with 4 bases between. CDR3 protein: CASSLPPDTQYF. The CDR3 coding sequence is TGTGCCAGCAGCTTACCTCCAGATACGCAGTATTTT.

The rearrangement joins TRBV6-5 to TRBJ2-1; 8 bases are a match to TRBD1. The CDR3 contains 15 residues. Trimming removed 6 bases from V and 2 bases from J; junction bases left unmatched: 6. In germline, CDR1 is MNHEY, CDR2 SVGAGI. The CDR3 region is CASSRQGLAYNEQFF. DNA of the CDR3: TGTGCCAGCAGCAGACAGGGGTTAGCCTACAATGAGCAGTTCTTC.

J is TRBJ1-1 and V is TRBV5-5; D is perhaps TRBD1 (6 bases). Germline V gives CDR1 SGHKS, CDR2 YYEKEE (reference sequence). With 4 bases removed from V and 0 bases from J, the gap between germline ends came to 16 bases. This CDR3 has 16 residues. CDR3 residues: CASSQRPGAVNTEAFF. In nucleotides, the CDR3 is TGTGCCAGCAGCCAAAGGCCAGGGGCCGTGAACACTGAAGCTTTCTTT.

V is TRBV11-2 and J is TRBJ1-2, with a tentative D call TRBD1 (5 bases). This CDR3 is 15 amino acids long. Trimming took 5 bases from V and 1 from J, leaving 14 bases between them. From germline, CDR1 is SGHAT and CDR2 FQNNGV. CDR3 region: CASSPILDSNYGYTF. CDR3 coding DNA: TGTGCCAGCAGCCCAATTCTCGACAGTAACTATGGCTACACCTTC. Full variable domain (outside the CDR3, taken from reference TRBV11-2 and TRBJ1-2): EAGVAQSPRYKIIEKRQSVAFWCNPISGHATLYWYQQILGQGPKLLIQFQNNGVVDDSQLPKDRFSAERLKGVDSTLKIQPAKLEDSAVYLCASSPILDSNYGYTFGSGTRLTVV.

The CDR3 nucleotides are TGTGCCAGCAAATACAGGGATTCAGATACGCAGTATTTT. This sequence encodes CASKYRDSDTQYF. The gene calls are TRBV5-5 and TRBJ2-3; weak D call: TRBD1 (6 bases). The V gene's germline CDR1 is SGHKS and CDR2 YYEKEE (reference sequence). The germline V and J ends were trimmed by 6 bases and 4 bases, with 12 bases remaining between them. The CDR3 is 13 residues long.

The V call is TRBV4-1, the J call TRBJ2-1; 7 positions match TRBD1. The CDR3 extends over 17 amino acids. V dropped 4 bases and J dropped 4; count of bases not matched to a gene: 13. The germline V gene has CDR1 MGHRA and CDR2 YSYEKL. The CDR3 protein is CASSPDRTRGTYNEQFF. In DNA form, the CDR3 reads TGCGCCAGCAGCCCTGACCGGACCAGGGGGACGTACAATGAGCAGTTCTTC.

The chain has TRBV27 and TRBJ1-6; D remains ambiguous. This CDR3 spans 13 amino acids. Trimming took off 10 bases at V and 5 bases at J, with 12 bases between the two ends. Per germline, CDR1 MNHEY and CDR2 SMNVEV (reference sequence). The DNA for the CDR3 is TGTGCCACCTCTATAACAGATAATTCACCCCTCCACTTT. It yields the protein CATSITDNSPLHF.

Worth noting for this clone: This sample also contains other DNA sequences that code for the same CDR3. The V call is TRBV19, the J call TRBJ1-2; D might be TRBD1 (5 bases). Trimming took 4 bases from V and 5 from J, leaving 11 bases between them. CDR1 and CDR2 (germline): LNHDA, SQIVND (reference sequence). CDR3 size: 13 residues. Written as DNA, the CDR3 is TGTGCCAGTAGTACTACAGGTTCTTATGGCTACACCTTC. It yields the protein CASSTTGSYGYTF.

This clone was seen just once. The V call is TRBV29-1, the J call TRBJ2-7; TRBD1 aligns across 9 bases. Per the germline V gene, CDR1 is SQVTM and CDR2 is ANQGSEA. This CDR3 contains 13 residues. J lost 5 bases, V lost 7 bases, and 9 bases had no gene match. The CDR3, as DNA: TGCAGCGCTACCGGGACAGGGTACCACGAGCAGTACTTC. As protein: CSATGTGYHEQYF.

The chain employs TRBV28 and TRBJ2-7; 10 bases are a match to TRBD1. After removal of 2 bases from V and 5 bases from J, the junction contained 18 bases not matched to a gene. Germline V CDR1 and CDR2: MDHEN, SYDVKM. CDR3 length: 19 residues. The CDR3 bases are TGTGCCAGCAGTTTAACGCGCTACAGTGACAGGGGGCAGGGTGACGAGCAGTACTTC. Protein sequence: CASSLTRYSDRGQGDEQYF.

This clone was seen just once. As DNA, the CDR3 is TGTGCCAGCAGACCGGGACAGCACATGAACACTGAAGCTTTCTTT. This encodes CASRPGQHMNTEAFF. This chain links TRBV6-4 with TRBJ1-1, with 7 bases lining up with TRBD1. Germline CDR1 reads MRHNA; CDR2 reads SNTAGT. This CDR3 region has 15 residues. Trimming took 6 bases from V and 0 from J; bases not matched to a gene: 7.

The chain recombines TRBV9 with TRBJ2-3, with 12 bases aligning to TRBD2. CDR1 and CDR2 from the germline V gene are SGDLS and YYNGEE. The CDR3 runs to 17 residues. J was trimmed by 6 bases and V by 0 bases; bases with no gene match: 8. The CDR3 loop reads CASSVDPSGGAGDTQYF. The CDR3 DNA reads as TGTGCCAGCAGCGTAGATCCTAGCGGGGGGGCCGGGGATACGCAGTATTTT.

This clone has just one count. This sequence joins TRBV30 and TRBJ1-1; D is uncertain. The CDR3 is 11 amino acids. V lost 3 bases, J lost 6 bases, and 8 bases lay in between. Looked up from germline, CDR1 is GTSNPN and CDR2 is SVGIG (reference sequence). CDR3 nucleotides: TGTGCCTGGAGCAATCGGGCTGAAGCTTTCTTT. This translates into CAWSNRAEAFF.

This clone was seen a single time. CDR3 coding DNA: TGTGCCAGCAGTTATGCACTAGTAGCCAAAAACATTCAGTACTTC. This translates into CASSYALVAKNIQYF. The rearrangement uses TRBV6-2 or TRBV6-3 and TRBJ2-4; the D gene is possibly TRBD2 (5 bases). Trimming shortened V by 3 bases and J by 0 bases, and 9 bases separated the two germline ends. This CDR3 spans 15 amino acids. Germline CDR1 MNHEY, CDR2 SVGEGT.

The chain is built from TRBV29-1 and TRBJ2-2; perhaps TRBD1 as D (5 bases). Per germline, CDR1 SQVTM and CDR2 ANQGSEA. The CDR3 is made up of 15 amino acids. Trimming removed 6 bases at V and 5 bases at J, with 19 bases between. The CDR3 DNA follows: TGCAGCGTCTCACAAGGGGTTTTTGGAACCGGGGAGCTGTTTTTT. Protein: CSVSQGVFGTGELFF.

This clone was counted a few times. CDR3 DNA: TGTGCCAGCACGCAACGGGGGACAGGATACACCTATGGCTACACCTTC. The encoded protein is CASTQRGTGYTYGYTF. The chain employs TRBV7-2 and TRBJ1-2; 8 positions match TRBD1. Germline V gives CDR1 SGHTA, CDR2 FQGNSA. Trimming removed 7 bases from V and 4 bases from J; junction bases left unmatched: 14. The length of the CDR3 is 16 residues. The variable domain in full, with the rest retrieved from reference TRBV7-2 and TRBJ1-2, is GAGVSQSPSNKVTEKGKDVELRCDPISGHTALYWYRQSLGQGLEFLIYFQGNSAPDKSGLPSDRFSAERTGGSVSTLTIQRTQQEDSAVYLCASTQRGTGYTYGYTFGSGTRLTVV.

V usage is TRBV6-2 or TRBV6-3 and J usage is TRBJ1-2, with unresolved D. Germline CDR1 MNHEY, CDR2 SVGEGT. There are 13 residues in the CDR3. The germline V and J ends were trimmed by 0 bases and 4 bases, with 6 bases remaining between them. The CDR3 DNA sequence: TGTGCCAGCAGTTACTCGGTCAGCTATGGCTACACCTTC. Translating it yields CASSYSVSYGYTF.

The chain carries TRBV11-2 and TRBJ1-1; D remains unclear. The CDR3 is 13 residues long. V was cut by 3 bases and J by 5 bases, with 10 bases left in between. Germline CDR1 reads SGHAT; CDR2 reads FQNNGV. The CDR3 bases are TGTGCCAGCAGCTTTGTTGAGGGAACTGAAGCTTTCTTT. Its protein product is CASSFVEGTEAFF. Full variable domain (remainder filled in from reference TRBV11-2 and TRBJ1-1): EAGVAQSPRYKIIEKRQSVAFWCNPISGHATLYWYQQILGQGPKLLIQFQNNGVVDDSQLPKDRFSAERLKGVDSTLKIQPAKLEDSAVYLCASSFVEGTEAFFGQGTRLTVV.

V gene TRBV18 combines with J gene TRBJ2-1; D may be TRBD2 (5 bases). This CDR3 has 16 residues. Trimming took 0 bases from V and 3 from J, leaving 12 bases between them. Germline CDR1 KGHSH, CDR2 LQKENI. The CDR3 nucleotides are TGTGCCAGCTCACCACCGGGGAGCGAAAACTACAATGAGCAGTTCTTC. As protein: CASSPPGSENYNEQFF.

Details on this clone: This sample includes further DNA sequences coding for the same CDR3. This rearrangement joins TRBV11-3 to TRBJ2-3, with a weak D call TRBD2 (6 bases). The germline V gene has CDR1 SGHNT and CDR2 YENEEA. V lost 1 base and J 2 bases, leaving 10 bases between the germline ends. The CDR3 length is 15 residues. In DNA form, the CDR3 reads TGTGCCAGCAGCTTAGGACGGGGGTCCACAGATACGCAGTATTTT. It codes for CASSLGRGSTDTQYF.

This clone was seen just once. This chain uses TRBV10-3 with TRBJ2-5, with D possibly TRBD1 on 6 matching bases. This CDR3 spans 14 amino acids. V gave up 10 bases and J gave up 1 base, with 16 bases separating them. The germline V gene encodes CDR1 ENHRY and CDR2 SYGVKD. CDR3 in DNA: TGTGCCACCAAGGGGGAACCAAGCCAAGAGACCCAGTACTTC. Protein sequence: CATKGEPSQETQYF.

The chain joins TRBV7-9 to TRBJ2-1; 8 nucleotides agree with TRBD1. The CDR3 loop spans 15 amino acids. Germline values: CDR1 SEHNR, CDR2 FQNEAQ (reference sequence). With 7 bases clipped from V and 5 bases from J, the junction kept 10 bases outside the gene matches. The CDR3 here is CASILTGTGDNEQFF. DNA for the CDR3: TGTGCCAGCATCCTTACCGGGACAGGTGACAATGAGCAGTTCTTC.